These 14 T cell receptor beta chains share one sample of origin, sequenced in a study of OX40 agonist ivuxolimab in advanced cancers. Library preparation was by the immunoSEQ multiplex PCR assay. Held by TCRdb, this immuneACCESS table contains in-frame sequences only and omits some clones. Under half of the omission traces to an unresolved V gene where checked; the cause of the rest is unknown. This sample gives some 31,000 clones in total; around 87% of them show up just once. Of the sample, roughly 25% is held by the ten largest clones. The material sequenced was CD4+ or CD8+ T cells sorted from blood, taken in a trial of the OX40 agonist ivuxolimab. The receptors stem from an adult with an advanced solid tumor such as melanoma, head and neck, liver or kidney cancer.

This clone was seen only once. The chain carries TRBV14 and TRBJ2-4; 10 bases are a match to TRBD2. Per germline, CDR1 SGHDN and CDR2 FVKESK. There are 16 residues in the CDR3. Trimming at V came to 4 bases and at J to 6 bases, leaving 9 bases not matched to a gene. The DNA of the CDR3 is TGTGCCAGCAGCCCCAACCCGGGACTAGCGCGAAACATTCAGTACTTC. Its translation: CASSPNPGLARNIQYF.

The chain combines TRBV18 with TRBJ2-3; D uncertain. CDR1 and CDR2 (germline): KGHSH, LQKENI. The CDR3 totals 12 residues. The ends were cut back, 4 bases at V and 6 bases at J, with 8 bases in the middle. As DNA, the CDR3 is TGTGCCAGCTCACAGGGTTCTGATACGCAGTATTTT. It translates to CASSQGSDTQYF. The full variable domain, in which reference TRBV18 and TRBJ2-3 provide the parts outside the CDR3, is NAGVMQNPRHLVRRRGQEARLRCSPMKGHSHVYWYRQLPEEGLKFMVYLQKENIIDESGMPKERFSAEFPKEGPSILRIQQVVRGDSAAYFCASSQGSDTQYFGPGTRLTVL.

CDR3 sequence reads: CASSPPGQGRSPLHF. In nucleotides, the CDR3 is TGTGCCAGCAGTCCCCCGGGACAGGGGCGATCACCCCTCCACTTT. The rearrangement joins TRBV27 to TRBJ1-6; the match to TRBD1 covers 10 bases. With 5 bases clipped from V and 10 bases from J, the junction kept 8 bases outside the gene matches. CDR3 length: 15 amino acids. The germline V gene encodes CDR1 MNHEY and CDR2 SMNVEV (reference sequence).

The chain uses TRBV6-5 and TRBJ1-2, with D possibly being TRBD1 (5 bases). The V gene's germline CDR1 is MNHEY and CDR2 SVGAGI. Trimming stripped 0 bases from V and 4 bases from J, with 9 bases between. This CDR3 contains 14 residues. The CDR3 spells CASSYSRDGYGYTF. The CDR3 DNA follows: TGTGCCAGCAGTTACTCCCGGGACGGCTATGGCTACACCTTC.

The chain carries TRBV5-1 and TRBJ2-5, with 12 positions matching TRBD2. Germline V gives CDR1 SGHRS, CDR2 YFSETQ. This CDR3 has 15 residues. V was pared by 2 bases and J by 2 bases, with 1 base of the junction left unmatched. CDR3 residues: CASSFGTSGQETQYF. CDR3 nucleotides: TGCGCCAGCAGCTTCGGGACTAGCGGGCAAGAGACCCAGTACTTC.

J is TRBJ1-1 and V is TRBV19; D is uncertain. The V end was cut by 1 base, the J end by 3 bases, with 6 bases between. Germline V lookup: CDR1 LNHDA, CDR2 SQIVND (reference sequence). CDR3 length: 13 residues. As DNA, the CDR3 is TGTGCCAGTAGTATAGCCCGGGACACTGAAGCTTTCTTT. Amino acid sequence: CASSIARDTEAFF.

CDR3 loop: CASSFGTSNTEAFF. Written as DNA, the CDR3 is TGTGCCAGCAGTTTTGGGACCTCGAACACTGAAGCTTTCTTT. V and J are TRBV6-5 and TRBJ1-1; a weak D match, TRBD1 (5 bases). This CDR3 contains 14 residues. V dropped 4 bases and J dropped 1 base, with 10 bases sitting between them. The V gene's germline CDR1 is MNHEY and CDR2 SVGAGI.

The CDR3: CASSTRDTNYGYTF. The CDR3 region has the DNA TGCGCCAGCAGCACCCGGGACACCAACTATGGCTACACCTTC. The chain couples TRBV5-1 to TRBJ1-2, with a tentative D call TRBD1 (6 bases). The CDR3 consists of 14 residues. The ends were cut back, 4 bases at V and 2 bases at J, with 12 bases in the middle. Per germline, CDR1 SGHRS and CDR2 YFSETQ.

This clone was found once. The CDR3 bases are TGTGCCACCAGCAGAGAGTCGACGTGGGGGGCCAACGTCCTGACTTTC. It is translated as CATSRESTWGANVLTF. V gene TRBV15 combines with J gene TRBJ2-6; unclear D gene. V was shortened by 0 bases and J by 4 bases, with 10 bases between the two germline ends. The germline CDR1 and CDR2 sequences are LNHNV and YYDKDF (reference sequence). The CDR3 covers 16 residues.

The gene calls are TRBV7-9 and TRBJ1-3; 7 bases line up with TRBD1. CDR3 length equals 15 residues. Per germline, CDR1 SEHNR and CDR2 FQNEAQ (reference sequence). Losses at the gene ends were 8 bases for V and 4 bases for J; bases not matched to a gene: 11. The CDR3: CASHTVRGQGNTIYF. The CDR3 DNA reads TGTGCCAGCCACACTGTGAGGGGGCAAGGAAACACCATATATTTT.

The chain combines TRBV9 with TRBJ2-1; possibly TRBD2 for D (6 bases). Deletions cut 6 bases from V and 2 bases from J, with 18 bases between. Germline V CDR1 and CDR2: SGDLS, YYNGEE. The CDR3 loop spans 16 amino acids. The CDR3 is CASTKSSGHAYNEQFF. CDR3 DNA sequence: TGTGCCAGCACCAAATCAAGCGGGCACGCCTACAATGAGCAGTTCTTC.

The CDR3 loop reads CASSIGDTQYF. CDR3 in DNA: TGTGCCAGTAGTATAGGGGATACGCAGTATTTT. The chain has TRBV19 and TRBJ2-3; D is unclear. Trimming took off 1 base at V and 6 bases at J, with 2 bases between the two ends. Germline V gives CDR1 LNHDA, CDR2 SQIVND (reference sequence). The length of the CDR3 is 11 residues.

This chain uses TRBV4-1 with TRBJ1-5; 9 bases line up with TRBD1. This CDR3 contains 16 residues. Germline V CDR1 and CDR2: MGHRA, YSYEKL. Unmatched junction bases numbered 4, after V lost 4 bases and J lost 0 bases. As DNA, the CDR3 is TGCGCCAGCAGCCCTGACAGGGGGTCTAGCAATCAGCCCCAGCATTTT. Translating it yields CASSPDRGSSNQPQHF.

V is TRBV6-6 and J is TRBJ1-4; D is perhaps TRBD1 (5 bases). The CDR3 is 14 amino acids. The germline V gene encodes CDR1 MNHNY and CDR2 SVGAGI (reference sequence). V was clipped by 2 bases and J by 8 bases, with 12 bases between them. The CDR3 DNA is TGTGCCAGCAGTTACGGCAGGGTGGGGGAAAAACTGTTTTTT. Protein product: CASSYGRVGEKLFF.